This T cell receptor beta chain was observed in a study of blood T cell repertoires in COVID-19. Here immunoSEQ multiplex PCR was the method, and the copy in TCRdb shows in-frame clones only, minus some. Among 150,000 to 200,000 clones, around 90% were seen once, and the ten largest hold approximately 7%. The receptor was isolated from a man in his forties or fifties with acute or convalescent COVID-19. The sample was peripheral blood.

This CDR3 reads CASSVALAGGRYNEQFF. Written as DNA, the CDR3 is TGTGCCAGCAGCGTAGCGTTAGCGGGGGGGCGGTACAATGAGCAGTTCTTC. The rearrangement links TRBV9 to TRBJ2-1, with 11 bases lining up with TRBD2. Germline values: CDR1 SGDLS, CDR2 YYNGEE. The CDR3 is 17 residues long. V lost 0 bases, J lost 4 bases, and 6 bases stayed unmatched.